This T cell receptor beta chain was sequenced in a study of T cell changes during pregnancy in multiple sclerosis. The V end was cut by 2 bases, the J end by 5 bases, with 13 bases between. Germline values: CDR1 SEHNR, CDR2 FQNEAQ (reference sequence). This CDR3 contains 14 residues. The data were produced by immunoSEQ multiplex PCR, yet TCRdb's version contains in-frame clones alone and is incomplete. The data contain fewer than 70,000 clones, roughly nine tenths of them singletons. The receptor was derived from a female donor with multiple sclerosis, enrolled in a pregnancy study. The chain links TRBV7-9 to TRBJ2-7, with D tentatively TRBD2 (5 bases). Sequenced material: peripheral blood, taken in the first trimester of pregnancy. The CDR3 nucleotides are TGTGCCAGCAGCTTATCTGGGCCGGGGAACGAGCAGTACTTC. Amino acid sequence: CASSLSGPGNEQYF.